This T cell receptor (beta chain) stems from a study of blood T cell repertoires in COVID-19. Method: immunoSEQ multiplex PCR; TCRdb's copy keeps in-frame clones and lacks some. The repertoire holds approximately 300,000 clones, 89% seen once, with about a tenth in the top ten. Germline lookup yields CDR1 LGHNA and CDR2 YSLEER. The CDR3 spans 15 residues. The ends lost 0 bases at V and 2 bases at J; junction bases unmatched: 2. The chain employs TRBV4-3 and TRBJ2-7, with 9 bases fitting TRBD2. The TCR was taken from a woman in her thirties who had recovered from COVID-19. Sequenced input: PBMCs or T cells enriched from blood (not recorded which). The CDR3 protein is CASSQDSGSAYEQYF. The CDR3 DNA follows: TGCGCCAGCAGCCAAGATAGCGGGAGTGCCTACGAGCAGTACTTC.